These 29 T cell receptor beta chains share one sample of origin, sequenced in a study of long-term antiretroviral therapy in people with HIV. Version v3.0 of the immunoSEQ assay ran at survey level. Produced via immunoSEQ multiplex PCR; TCRdb's table is partial and in-frame only. The sample lists about 23,000 clones; around four fifths were seen once. The sequencing used unsorted PBMCs, collected 1.6 years after starting antiretroviral therapy. The receptor set was obtained from a man between 40 and 49 years old with HIV.

This clone has only one observation. This rearrangement joins TRBV4-1 to TRBJ2-2, with D hard to call. This CDR3 spans 15 amino acids. Germline V gives CDR1 MGHRA, CDR2 YSYEKL. The V end lost 5 bases, the J end lost 2 bases, and 12 bases lay between the germline ends. In DNA form, the CDR3 reads TGCGCCAGCAGCTCGGTAGGCGCCAACACCGGGGAGCTGTTTTTT. Translated: CASSSVGANTGELFF.

Details on this clone: At the DNA level, this CDR3 is encoded by other sequences in the same sample as well. V usage is TRBV5-1 and J usage is TRBJ2-7, with D perhaps TRBD2 (6 bases). Germline V gene lookup returns CDR1 SGHRS and CDR2 YFSETQ. The CDR3 sequence is 12 residues long. V was clipped by 4 bases and J by 3 bases, with 8 bases between them. The CDR3 loop is CASSLGGYEQYF. DNA for the CDR3: TGCGCCAGCAGCCTGGGGGGCTACGAGCAGTACTTC.

The chain has TRBV6-5 and TRBJ2-5; the match to TRBD1 covers 8 bases. This CDR3 spans 15 amino acids. V dropped 6 bases and J dropped 5; count of bases not matched to a gene: 11. Germline V gene sequence: CDR1 MNHEY, CDR2 SVGAGI. The CDR3 sequence: CASRGRGLVGETQYF. The CDR3 DNA reads TGTGCCAGCAGGGGCAGGGGGCTTGTTGGCGAGACCCAGTACTTC.

By share, this clone ranks as medium-sized. The rearrangement links TRBV13 to TRBJ1-1; D remains unclear. V lost 0 bases to trimming and J lost 0 bases, with 2 bases between them. Germline-derived CDR1 and CDR2 are PRHDT and FYEKMQ (reference sequence). This CDR3 is 13 amino acids long. The CDR3 nucleotides are TGTGCCAGCAGCTTAGGGGTGAACACTGAAGCTTTCTTT. It is translated as CASSLGVNTEAFF.

The chain combines TRBV14 with TRBJ1-1; D ambiguous. V gave up 0 bases and J gave up 7 bases, with 6 bases separating them. The CDR3 loop spans 12 amino acids. The germline V gene encodes CDR1 SGHDN and CDR2 FVKESK. DNA of the CDR3: TGTGCCAGCAGCCAAGAGTTTGGTGAAGCTTTCTTT. Protein sequence: CASSQEFGEAFF.

This chain uses TRBV7-2 with TRBJ2-3; a possible D gene is TRBD1 (5 bases). V shed 4 bases and J shed 4 bases, with 12 bases lying between them. Per germline, CDR1 SGHTA and CDR2 FQGNSA. The CDR3 runs 14 residues. This chain's CDR3 is CASSSQVRADTQYF. The DNA of the CDR3 is TGTGCCAGCAGCTCACAGGTCCGGGCAGATACGCAGTATTTT.

The rearrangement uses TRBV6-1 and TRBJ1-2; TRBD1 agrees at 7 bases. The CDR3 sequence is 14 residues long. The germline gives CDR1 MNHNS, CDR2 SASEGT. V shed 8 bases, J shed 11 bases, and the junction held 17 bases outside the gene matches. CDR3 residues: CASRGQILIPSYTF. CDR3 nucleotides: TGTGCCAGCCGGGGACAGATCCTTATTCCGTCGTACACCTTC.

The J gene is TRBJ1-2, the V gene TRBV19, with D possibly being TRBD1 (5 bases). This CDR3 has 15 amino acids. The V gene's germline CDR1 is LNHDA and CDR2 SQIVND (reference sequence). Trimming stripped 3 bases from V and 1 base from J, with 12 bases between. CDR3 in amino acids: CASSITGGGNYGYTF. DNA of the CDR3: TGTGCCAGTAGTATTACTGGGGGAGGTAACTATGGCTACACCTTC.

The chain recombines TRBV5-1 with TRBJ1-4; 8 nucleotides match TRBD1. There are 18 residues in the CDR3. The germline CDR1 and CDR2 sequences are SGHRS and YFSETQ. J gave up 3 bases and V 0 bases, and 10 bases lay outside the gene matches. Here the CDR3 reads CASSLDGTGPRPNEKLFF. Here the CDR3 DNA reads TGCGCCAGCAGCTTGGACGGGACAGGTCCCCGGCCTAATGAAAAACTGTTTTTT. Full variable domain (remainder filled in from reference TRBV5-1 and TRBJ1-4): KAGVTQTPRYLIKTRGQQVTLSCSPISGHRSVSWYQQTPGQGLQFLFEYFSETQRNKGNFPGRFSGRQFSNSRSEMNVSTLELGDSALYLCASSLDGTGPRPNEKLFFGSGTQLSVL.

This sequence joins TRBV19 and TRBJ1-1; tentatively, D is TRBD1 (5 bases). V lost 4 bases, J lost 1 base, and 13 bases lay in between. Germline loops: CDR1 LNHDA, CDR2 SQIVND (reference sequence). The CDR3 extends over 15 amino acids. The CDR3 nucleotides read TGTGCCAGTAGTAGACAGACCCCAGAGAACACTGAAGCTTTCTTT. Its translation is CASSRQTPENTEAFF.

The table lists this clone with a count of one. V and J are TRBV6-5 and TRBJ1-2, with D tentatively TRBD1 (5 bases). CDR1 MNHEY and CDR2 SVGAGI come from the germline V gene. The CDR3 spans 14 residues. V lost 9 bases to trimming and J lost 0 bases, with 14 bases between them. The CDR3 nucleotides read TGTGCCAGTATACTGGGGGAGGCTAACTATGGCTACACCTTC. It encodes CASILGEANYGYTF.

V is TRBV7-9 and J is TRBJ1-5; D gene ambiguous. With 1 base removed from V and 4 bases from J, the gap between germline ends came to 11 bases. CDR3 length equals 15 residues. Germline V gives CDR1 SEHNR, CDR2 FQNEAQ (reference sequence). CDR3 in amino acids: CASSLGGSGNQPQHF. CDR3 nucleotide sequence: TGTGCCAGCAGCTTAGGGGGTTCCGGGAATCAGCCCCAGCATTTT.

This clone was counted a single time. This chain uses TRBV2 with TRBJ1-3, with D unclear. Germline CDR1 SNHLY, CDR2 FYNNEI. Deletions cut 7 bases from V and 6 bases from J, with 4 bases between. This CDR3 is 10 amino acids long. The CDR3 protein is CASMENTIYF. The DNA of the CDR3 is TGTGCCAGCATGGAAAACACCATATATTTT.

The chain employs TRBV5-8 and TRBJ1-2; unclear D gene. Trimming cost V 1 base and J 2 bases, with 3 bases left between them. CDR1 and CDR2 (germline): SGHTS, YDEGEE. The CDR3 totals 12 residues. CDR3 region: CASSLLNYGYTF. The CDR3 DNA sequence: TGTGCCAGCAGCTTGCTGAACTATGGCTACACCTTC.

This clone was recorded once. The CDR3 sequence: CASSQTDGRTHEQYF. CDR3 bases: TGTGCCAGCAGCCAAACGGACGGCAGAACTCACGAGCAGTACTTC. The chain is built from TRBV7-6 and TRBJ2-7; D is uncertain. Trimming pared 5 bases from V and 5 bases from J, leaving 19 bases between. The CDR3 consists of 15 residues. Germline CDR1 is SGHVS and CDR2 is FNYEAQ.

The V gene is TRBV7-9, the J gene TRBJ1-3, with D unresolved. Germline CDR1 SEHNR, CDR2 FQNEAQ (reference sequence). This CDR3 region has 14 residues. Trimming removed 1 base from V and 2 bases from J, with 6 bases in between. CDR3 DNA sequence: TGTGCCAGCAGCTTAGTGACGCCTGGAAACACCATATATTTT. Translating it yields CASSLVTPGNTIYF.

The chain links TRBV5-6 to TRBJ1-1; D perhaps matches TRBD1 (6 bases). Trimming removed 2 bases at V and 6 bases at J, with 14 bases between. This CDR3 has 14 residues. The V gene's germline CDR1 is SGHDT and CDR2 YYEEEE. CDR3 loop: CASSLGDTISEAFF. Written as DNA, the CDR3 is TGTGCCAGCAGCTTAGGGGACACCATCTCTGAAGCTTTCTTT.

The chain employs TRBV5-8 and TRBJ1-1; the D is unclear. Looked up from germline, CDR1 is SGHTS and CDR2 is YDEGEE. V shed 6 bases and J shed 2 bases, with 5 bases lying between them. The CDR3 spans 11 residues. The CDR3 loop reads CASTFNTEAFF. The CDR3 nucleotides are TGTGCCAGCACCTTTAACACTGAAGCTTTCTTT.

This sequence joins TRBV5-6 and TRBJ1-4; D is undetermined. This CDR3 region has 16 residues. The V gene lost 1 base and the J gene lost 0 bases, with 10 bases spanning the gap. Germline values: CDR1 SGHDT, CDR2 YYEEEE. Written as DNA, the CDR3 is TGTGCCAGCAGCTTGTCGGTGGTTGCAACTAATGAAAAACTGTTTTTT. It translates to CASSLSVVATNEKLFF.

This sequence joins TRBV5-1 and TRBJ2-7; 11 positions match TRBD2. Germline V gene data show CDR1 as SGHRS and CDR2 as YFSETQ. The CDR3 is made up of 17 amino acids. V shed 0 bases and J 2 bases; nucleotides not matched to a gene: 7. CDR3 DNA: TGCGCCAGCAGCTTGGGTGGGCTAGCGGGAGGTACCTACGAGCAGTACTTC. This translates into CASSLGGLAGGTYEQYF.

The CDR3 spells CASSTTLGTEAFF. The CDR3 DNA follows: TGTGCCAGCAGCACGACGCTGGGGACTGAAGCTTTCTTT. The chain carries TRBV7-2 and TRBJ1-1, with unresolved D. V lost 5 bases, J lost 5 bases, and 12 bases lay in between. The CDR3 length is 13 residues. Germline assignment: CDR1 SGHTA and CDR2 FQGNSA.

The sample holds a few counts of this clone. The chain has TRBV10-2 and TRBJ1-2; possibly TRBD1 for D (6 bases). The V and J ends lost 6 bases and 4 bases respectively, with 24 bases between them. Germline-derived CDR1 and CDR2 are WSHSY and SAAADI. CDR3 length: 17 amino acids. The DNA of the CDR3 is TGCGCCAGCAGCGCCAATTTGGGAGGGGGACGTGTCTATGGCTACACCTTC. It specifies CASSANLGGGRVYGYTF.

In its sample, this clone was seen a few times. The V gene is TRBV18, the J gene TRBJ2-1, with D maybe TRBD1 (5 bases). The CDR3 length is 15 residues. Per germline, CDR1 KGHSH and CDR2 LQKENI. V was shortened by 2 bases and J by 0 bases, with 8 bases between the two germline ends. Written as DNA, the CDR3 is TGTGCCAGCTCACCAGCAGGGTACTCCTACAATGAGCAGTTCTTC. This gives the protein CASSPAGYSYNEQFF.

The rearrangement links TRBV9 to TRBJ2-7; weak D call: TRBD2 (5 bases). The CDR3 is 16 amino acids. Trimming removed 1 base at V and 7 bases at J, with 21 bases between. Looked up from germline, CDR1 is SGDLS and CDR2 is YYNGEE. The CDR3 DNA follows: TGTGCCAGCAGCGTAAGACCCGGGATCACCCGGGTAGAGCAGTACTTC. Translating it yields CASSVRPGITRVEQYF.

The chain carries TRBV18 and TRBJ2-7; possible D gene TRBD2, 7 bases. Trimming took off 4 bases at V and 4 bases at J, with 14 bases between the two ends. The CDR3 is 14 amino acids. Germline assignment: CDR1 KGHSH and CDR2 LQKENI. The CDR3 reads CASSRGGASYEQYF. CDR3 coding DNA: TGTGCCAGCTCACGGGGGGGGGCGTCGTACGAGCAGTACTTC.

This sequence joins TRBV9 and TRBJ2-3, with D maybe TRBD2 (5 bases). The length of the CDR3 is 15 residues. Germline V gene sequence: CDR1 SGDLS, CDR2 YYNGEE. The V end was cut by 0 bases, the J end by 0 bases, with 8 bases between. The CDR3 is CASSVDGRSTDTQYF. CDR3 nucleotides: TGTGCCAGCAGCGTAGATGGGAGAAGCACAGATACGCAGTATTTT.

V usage is TRBV7-9 and J usage is TRBJ2-7; a possible D gene is TRBD1 (6 bases). Germline V lookup: CDR1 SEHNR, CDR2 FQNEAQ (reference sequence). The CDR3 covers 14 residues. The V gene lost 5 bases and the J gene lost 2 bases, with 13 bases spanning the gap. This CDR3 reads CASSPGTNPYEQYF. In DNA form, the CDR3 reads TGTGCCAGCAGCCCCGGGACAAATCCCTACGAGCAGTACTTC.

The rearrangement uses TRBV4-2 and TRBJ2-1, with D possibly matching TRBD2 (5 bases). The germline gives CDR1 LGHNA, CDR2 YNFKEQ. Between the trimmed V and J ends, which lost 0 bases and 5 bases, there was a span of 11 bases. CDR3 length equals 15 residues. CDR3: CASSQDPSGDNEQFF. The DNA for the CDR3 is TGTGCCAGCAGCCAAGATCCCTCCGGGGACAATGAGCAGTTCTTC.

A remark on this clone: Other DNA sequences in the sample encode the same CDR3. The rearrangement links TRBV30 to TRBJ1-1, with D possibly matching TRBD1 (5 bases). Trimming shortened V by 7 bases and J by 0 bases, and 18 bases separated the two germline ends. The CDR3 contains 15 residues. CDR1 and CDR2 from the germline V gene are GTSNPN and SVGIG (reference sequence). CDR3 in DNA: TGTGCCTCAGATACAGGCGGAACTATGAACACTGAAGCTTTCTTT. Amino acid sequence: CASDTGGTMNTEAFF.